These T cell receptor beta chains were read from a single sample in a study of response to subunit inactivated influenza vaccine. TCRdb analysed the RT-PCR reads with MiXCR anew, one entry per CDR3 protein. The table records about 480,000 distinct CDR3 sequences, approximately 11% of them present only once. The source was PBMCs from blood, collected more than 35 days after vaccination. The receptors stem from a man in his fifties or sixties who received an inactivated influenza vaccine. The CDR3 runs from the conserved cysteine through the conserved F or W. The order of the fields is D gene, J gene, clone size, V gene, CDR3 protein, CDR3 DNA. D genes are given only for firm matches. Size is omitted from some rows. Given values are once, few, many or a class for expanded clones.

D gene: TRBD2
J gene: TRBJ2-7
clone size: NA
V gene: TRBV7-9
CDR3 protein: CASSLEGLVGIYEQYF
CDR3 DNA: TGTGCCAGCAGCTTGGAGGGACTAGTGGGGATCTACGAGCAGTACTTC

D gene: NA
J gene: TRBJ2-4
clone size: few
V gene: TRBV7-9
CDR3 protein: CASSPKPGLAKNIQYF
CDR3 DNA: TGTGCCAGCAGCCCGAAACCGGGGCTAGCCAAAAACATTCAGTACTTC

D gene: TRBD1
J gene: TRBJ2-5
clone size: NA
V gene: TRBV7-2
CDR3 protein: CASSQRQGAETQYF
CDR3 DNA: TGTGCCAGCAGCCAGCGACAGGGGGCGGAGACCCAGTACTTC

D gene: NA
J gene: TRBJ2-7
clone size: many
V gene: TRBV29-1
CDR3 protein: CSVLNGPSYEQYF
CDR3 DNA: TGCAGCGTCCTGAACGGGCCCTCCTACGAGCAGTACTTC

D gene: TRBD2
J gene: TRBJ2-3
clone size: NA
V gene: TRBV20-1
CDR3 protein: CSAATSGRGGSTDTQYF
CDR3 DNA: TGCAGTGCTGCCACTAGCGGGAGAGGGGGTAGCACAGATACGCAGTATTTT

D gene: NA
J gene: TRBJ1-1
clone size: NA
V gene: TRBV5-1
CDR3 protein: CASSLVLRGEAFF
CDR3 DNA: TGCGCCAGCAGCTTGGTTCTGCGGGGTGAAGCTTTCTTT

D gene: NA
J gene: TRBJ2-3
clone size: few
V gene: TRBV18
CDR3 protein: CASSPFQSQNADTQYF
CDR3 DNA: TGTGCCAGCTCACCTTTTCAGTCCCAAAACGCAGATACGCAGTATTTT

D gene: NA
J gene: TRBJ2-5
clone size: many
V gene: TRBV25-1
CDR3 protein: CASQMEETQYF
CDR3 DNA: TGTGCCAGCCAGATGGAGGAGACCCAGTACTTC

D gene: NA
J gene: TRBJ2-2
clone size: few
V gene: TRBV20-1
CDR3 protein: CSAKQGGIGELFF
CDR3 DNA: TGCAGTGCGAAGCAGGGGGGGATCGGGGAGCTGTTTTTT

D gene: NA
J gene: TRBJ2-3
clone size: many
V gene: TRBV12-3/TRBV12-4
CDR3 protein: CASSWAGGLTDTQYF
CDR3 DNA: TGTGCCAGCAGTTGGGCCGGGGGGCTCACAGATACGCAGTATTTT

D gene: TRBD1
J gene: TRBJ2-7
clone size: many
V gene: TRBV5-6
CDR3 protein: CASRRRDRGQYEQYF
CDR3 DNA: TGTGCCAGCAGACGGAGGGACAGGGGGCAGTACGAGCAGTACTTC

D gene: NA
J gene: TRBJ1-6
clone size: many
V gene: TRBV5-6
CDR3 protein: CASSLPAWNSPLHF
CDR3 DNA: TGTGCCAGCAGCTTACCGGCGTGGAATTCACCCCTCCACTTT

D gene: TRBD1
J gene: TRBJ1-1
clone size: many
V gene: TRBV12-3/TRBV12-4
CDR3 protein: CASRATGDGTEAFF
CDR3 DNA: TGTGCCAGCAGGGCGACAGGGGACGGCACTGAAGCTTTCTTT

D gene: NA
J gene: TRBJ1-2
clone size: NA
V gene: TRBV29-1
CDR3 protein: CSVSAGSDYGYTF
CDR3 DNA: TGCAGCGTTTCGGCAGGTTCCGACTATGGCTACACCTTC

D gene: TRBD2
J gene: TRBJ2-2
clone size: NA
V gene: TRBV4-3
CDR3 protein: CASSQPSGVNTGELFF
CDR3 DNA: TGCGCCAGCAGCCAGCCTAGCGGGGTGAACACCGGGGAGCTGTTTTTT

D gene: NA
J gene: TRBJ2-7
clone size: many
V gene: TRBV28
CDR3 protein: CASSLGGLDYEQYF
CDR3 DNA: TGTGCCAGCAGTTTGGGGGGGCTCGACTACGAGCAGTACTTC

D gene: TRBD2
J gene: TRBJ2-1
clone size: many
V gene: TRBV7-8
CDR3 protein: CASSPSGGASNEQFF
CDR3 DNA: TGTGCCAGCAGCCCTAGCGGGGGGGCCAGTAATGAGCAGTTCTTC

D gene: NA
J gene: TRBJ2-3
clone size: few
V gene: TRBV7-2
CDR3 protein: CASSFVSNADTQYF
CDR3 DNA: TGTGCCAGCAGCTTTGTAAGCAACGCGGATACGCAGTATTTT

D gene: NA
J gene: TRBJ2-2
clone size: NA
V gene: TRBV11-1
CDR3 protein: CASSLQRELAGELFF
CDR3 DNA: TGTGCCAGCAGCTTACAACGGGAGTTGGCCGGGGAGCTGTTTTTT

D gene: NA
J gene: TRBJ2-7
clone size: NA
V gene: TRBV7-8
CDR3 protein: CASSHWGGGYEQYF
CDR3 DNA: TGTGCCAGCAGCCATTGGGGGGGCGGCTACGAGCAGTACTTC

D gene: NA
J gene: TRBJ1-1
clone size: NA
V gene: TRBV3-1
CDR3 protein: CASSHRNTEAFF
CDR3 DNA: TGTGCCAGCAGCCACCGTAACACTGAAGCTTTCTTT

D gene: NA
J gene: TRBJ2-7
clone size: NA
V gene: TRBV5-5
CDR3 protein: CASSGGPQGYEQYF
CDR3 DNA: TGTGCCAGCAGCGGCGGGCCCCAAGGCTACGAGCAGTACTTC

D gene: TRBD1
J gene: TRBJ2-5
clone size: few
V gene: TRBV5-1
CDR3 protein: CATTGDETQYF
CDR3 DNA: TGCGCCACCACAGGGGACGAGACCCAGTACTTC

D gene: TRBD2
J gene: TRBJ2-7
clone size: NA
V gene: TRBV12-3/TRBV12-4
CDR3 protein: CASAPGLAGVIAYEQYF
CDR3 DNA: TGTGCCAGCGCCCCGGGACTAGCGGGAGTAATAGCCTACGAGCAGTACTTC

D gene: NA
J gene: TRBJ2-3
clone size: NA
V gene: TRBV5-6
CDR3 protein: CASGRRVLDTQYF
CDR3 DNA: TGTGCCAGCGGGCGCAGGGTCCTGGATACGCAGTATTTT

D gene: TRBD2
J gene: TRBJ2-1
clone size: few
V gene: TRBV29-1
CDR3 protein: CSVGLTSGTHPRNEQFF
CDR3 DNA: TGCAGCGTTGGACTCACTAGCGGGACGCATCCGCGGAATGAGCAGTTCTTC

D gene: TRBD2
J gene: TRBJ2-3
clone size: NA
V gene: TRBV18
CDR3 protein: CASSPGLAGVGTDTQYF
CDR3 DNA: TGTGCCAGCTCACCAGGACTAGCGGGAGTGGGCACAGATACGCAGTATTTT

D gene: TRBD2
J gene: TRBJ2-7
clone size: few
V gene: TRBV27
CDR3 protein: CASKYLSGSIEQYF
CDR3 DNA: TGTGCCAGCAAATATCTTAGCGGGAGTATCGAGCAGTACTTC

D gene: TRBD1
J gene: TRBJ2-1
clone size: few
V gene: TRBV7-9
CDR3 protein: CASSSTGVGRNEQFF
CDR3 DNA: TGTGCCAGCAGCTCGACAGGGGTAGGTCGGAATGAGCAGTTCTTC

D gene: NA
J gene: TRBJ1-4
clone size: NA
V gene: TRBV12-3/TRBV12-4
CDR3 protein: CASSGQINEKLFF
CDR3 DNA: TGTGCCAGCAGTGGACAGATTAATGAAAAACTGTTTTTT

D gene: TRBD1
J gene: TRBJ2-1
clone size: few
V gene: TRBV6-5
CDR3 protein: CASSYYGQGPYNEQFF
CDR3 DNA: TGTGCCAGCAGTTACTACGGACAGGGACCCTACAATGAGCAGTTCTTC

D gene: NA
J gene: TRBJ2-7
clone size: NA
V gene: TRBV12-3/TRBV12-4
CDR3 protein: CASSPGEGGTYEQYF
CDR3 DNA: TGTGCCAGCAGCCCCGGCGAAGGCGGGACCTACGAGCAGTACTTC

D gene: NA
J gene: TRBJ2-5
clone size: NA
V gene: TRBV5-1
CDR3 protein: CASILGGTQYF
CDR3 DNA: TGCGCCAGCATCCTGGGCGGGACCCAGTACTTC

D gene: NA
J gene: TRBJ2-5
clone size: NA
V gene: TRBV20-1
CDR3 protein: CSARAHAGTLKETQYF
CDR3 DNA: TGCAGTGCTAGAGCCCATGCCGGGACGCTAAAAGAGACCCAGTACTTC

D gene: TRBD2
J gene: TRBJ2-2
clone size: many
V gene: TRBV18
CDR3 protein: CASSRSSGATSGELFF
CDR3 DNA: TGTGCCAGCTCCCGTTCTAGCGGAGCCACGTCCGGGGAGCTGTTTTTT

D gene: NA
J gene: TRBJ1-1
clone size: few
V gene: TRBV3-1
CDR3 protein: CASSRLGRGNTEAFF
CDR3 DNA: TGTGCCAGCAGCCGCTTGGGACGCGGGAACACTGAAGCTTTCTTT

D gene: NA
J gene: TRBJ1-3
clone size: few
V gene: TRBV20-1
CDR3 protein: CSARSRGENTIYF
CDR3 DNA: TGCAGTGCTCGAAGCCGAGGGGAAAACACCATATATTTT

D gene: NA
J gene: TRBJ2-5
clone size: NA
V gene: TRBV5-1
CDR3 protein: CASSGRPSVGETQYF
CDR3 DNA: TGCGCCAGCAGCGGCCGACCTTCCGTCGGAGAGACCCAGTACTTC

D gene: TRBD1
J gene: TRBJ2-7
clone size: NA
V gene: TRBV5-1
CDR3 protein: CASSQTGPYEQYF
CDR3 DNA: TGCGCCAGCAGCCAGACAGGGCCCTACGAGCAGTACTTC

D gene: NA
J gene: TRBJ2-7
clone size: many
V gene: TRBV5-1
CDR3 protein: CASSLQGHLYEQYF
CDR3 DNA: TGCGCCAGCAGCTTGCAGGGACACCTCTACGAGCAGTACTTC

D gene: NA
J gene: TRBJ2-2
clone size: few
V gene: TRBV11-2
CDR3 protein: CASSKGPGRANTGELFF
CDR3 DNA: TGTGCCAGCAGCAAAGGACCGGGGCGCGCGAACACCGGGGAGCTGTTTTTT

D gene: NA
J gene: TRBJ2-5
clone size: NA
V gene: TRBV21-1
CDR3 protein: CASSKGVYEGGETQYF
CDR3 DNA: TGTGCCAGCAGCAAAGGAGTGTATGAGGGAGGAGAGACCCAGTACTTC

D gene: NA
J gene: TRBJ2-7
clone size: many
V gene: TRBV7-2
CDR3 protein: CASSLSPAGEQYF
CDR3 DNA: TGTGCCAGCAGCTTAAGTCCCGCGGGCGAGCAGTACTTC

D gene: NA
J gene: TRBJ2-1
clone size: many
V gene: TRBV9
CDR3 protein: CASSSNFGDEQFF
CDR3 DNA: TGTGCCAGCAGCTCCAATTTTGGGGATGAGCAGTTCTTC